Many counts were recorded for the clone carrying this TCR beta chain. Time point noted: before trial treatment. These data come from a study of low-dose radiotherapy and immunotherapy resistance in tumors. TRAV and TRBV primers primed cDNA for both TCRalpha and TCRbeta. TCRs underwent 20 PCR cycles of amplification with a constant-region primer and V-primer adapter. TCRdb passed the reads through MiXCR, listing each CDR3 protein once. The repertoire consists of 80,000 to 95,000 distinct CDR3 sequences, with 9.4% occurring once and the leading ten covering under 1.1%. The CDR3 has 11 residues. V dropped 6 bases and J dropped 5 bases, with 8 bases sitting between them. CDR1 MNHEY and CDR2 SVGAGI come from the germline V gene.

The sequence derives from a male donor with prostate cancer. This specimen consisted of PBMCs, obtained before treatment. This chain uses TRBV6-5 with TRBJ2-7; D not certain. CDR3 nucleotide sequence: TGTGCCAGCAGCCAGAGCCACGAGCAGTACTTC. It translates to CASSQSHEQYF.